This is a list of T cell receptor beta chains from one sample in a study of cytomegalovirus exposure and HLA in healthy donors. Method: immunoSEQ multiplex PCR; TCRdb's copy keeps in-frame clones and lacks some. The sample carries under 200,000 clones, approximately 80% recorded once. Sequencing was done on a sample of PBMCs. The receptor source for this set is a woman younger than 30 in good health and CMV-seronegative. Each CDR3 is given with its conserved first and last residue. The order of the fields is J gene, V gene, CDR3 protein.

j_gene: TRBJ1-1; v_gene: TRBV2; CDR3aa: CASTPDRGNTEAFF
j_gene: TRBJ2-7; v_gene: TRBV4-1; CDR3aa: CASSPGLAVYEQYF
j_gene: TRBJ1-2; v_gene: TRBV29-1; CDR3aa: CSGWDRGGGYTF
j_gene: TRBJ2-1; v_gene: TRBV5-1; CDR3aa: CASSLGAASGSYEQFF
j_gene: TRBJ2-3; v_gene: TRBV2; CDR3aa: CASSPRRPGLAGDDTQYF
j_gene: TRBJ2-5; v_gene: TRBV5-1; CDR3aa: CASSLGSPFESALWETQYF
j_gene: TRBJ2-3; v_gene: TRBV15; CDR3aa: CATSRRESDTQYF
j_gene: TRBJ1-2; v_gene: TRBV5-5; CDR3aa: CASSLVVPQRLHLYGYTF
j_gene: TRBJ1-1; v_gene: TRBV10-2; CDR3aa: CASSESTGGWLWTEAFF
j_gene: TRBJ2-5; v_gene: TRBV5-1; CDR3aa: CASSLGVAGGPQETQYF
j_gene: TRBJ1-1; v_gene: TRBV30; CDR3aa: CAWSGTYWTEAFF
j_gene: TRBJ1-4; v_gene: TRBV5-6; CDR3aa: CASSIGGGQNEKLFF
j_gene: TRBJ2-7; v_gene: TRBV9; CDR3aa: CASSVEASGTYEQYF
j_gene: TRBJ1-2; v_gene: TRBV4-1; CDR3aa: CASSPSTGSDYGYTF